This T cell receptor (beta chain) is from a study of Graves' ophthalmopathy and Graves' hyperthyroidism listed by TCRdb under 2018. Background for the entire study: Peripheral blood was collected before any treatment was given, at the time of initial diagnosis. For training and testing, the 100 or so patients in the discovery cohort were randomly divided in a 7:3 ratio. The study used signatures of the TCR beta repertoire to tell Graves' ophthalmopathy apart from Graves' hyperthyroidism and to predict which patients would progress to ophthalmopathy. A discovery set of 90 to 100 patients (43 ophthalmopathy, 55 to 65 stable hyperthyroidism) was enrolled to explore V-J signatures distinguishing ophthalmopathy from hyperthyroidism. In several hyperthyroidism patients, the T-cell repertoires found in thyroid tissue were compared with those found in blood. In total, approximately 130 blood samples were TCR-sequenced: 40 to 45 ophthalmopathy, over 70 hyperthyroidism and roughly 17 hyperthyroidism-to-ophthalmopathy patients. For independent validation, a separate cohort was made up of around 19 hyperthyroidism patients plus 17 patients who later progressed from hyperthyroidism to ophthalmopathy. Following sample collection, hyperthyroidism patients were given methimazole at a starting dose of 30 mg daily, and ophthalmopathy patients were given high-dose intravenous methylprednisolone. Results and caveats for the whole study, not just this receptor: In cross-validation, the 13-signature model distinguished ophthalmopathy from stable hyperthyroidism with about 89% sensitivity and 81.08% specificity, while in the test set the corresponding values were around 79% and 71%. Sample size was not predetermined statistically, and investigators were not blinded to group allocation. Most of the expanded thyroid clonotypes with a frequency above 0.001 were also detected in blood, and it was suggested that the thyroid immune response may be reflected by blood repertoires. In validation, the model predicted ophthalmopathy progression with about 70% sensitivity and approximately 72% specificity; about a dozen predicted patients were CT-confirmed with GO in a median of about 6.2 months.

Inclusive of the bounding cysteine and phenylalanine, the CDR3 is 13 residues long. The only DNA kept is the CDR3, 39 bases in frame from the first base. CDR1 and CDR2 were assigned from the germline V gene as SQVTM and ANQGSEA. Germline trimming: 4 bases from V, 5 bases from J; junction bases outside gene matches: 5. For repertoire sequencing, TCR beta CDR3 regions were amplified from RNA transcripts. The first round of RT-PCR was done with HTBI primers and the Qiagen OneStep RT-PCR kit, and was followed by a second round of multiplex PCR, then size selection and purification. The libraries underwent paired-end sequencing with 100 bp reads on an Illumina HiSeq2000. The original methods were these. SOAPnuke was used to process the reads, removing any read that contained adapters or uncalled bases, had a mean Phred below 15, or lacked an exact match to the constant primer or identifier. COPE v1.2.5 was used to merge the high-quality paired reads. Unique nucleotide sequences were defined as clonotypes and aligned to IMGT TRB V, D and J references using MiTCR v1.1. The analysis was limited to V-J combinations with a frequency above 0.0001, which together covered over 99% of the repertoires. For each V-J combination, a TCR clonal expansion and chaos score was defined as F50 clonal expansion divided by the chaos observed in the TCRdist matrix. Welch's t-statistics and random forest were used to reduce the features to about 12 V-J combinations, which were then used as input to a naive Bayes classifier. The Morisita-Horn index was used to measure how similar the thyroid and blood repertoires were. TCRdb took the public reads, trimmed them with fastp at Q25, ran MiXCR for clone calling and kept in-frame beta chains. Rows matching on CDR3 protein sequence are summarized as one entry with the most common DNA and genes. The V and J calls reflect TCRdb's pipeline rather than the authors' work. The sample includes 150,000 to 200,000 distinct CDR3 sequences, with around two fifths observed a single time. The top ten hold roughly 8.9% of the sample.

This clonotype was counted at least ten times. No antigen is known for it. No much larger clone is present one base from it, and per-base qualities are unavailable. Ophthalmopathy patients had moderately to severely active disease, Clinical Activity Score of at least 3, NOSPECS grade of at least 4, and disease duration under 3 months. Patients with other autoimmune diseases, uncontrolled infections, pregnancy or lactation were excluded from the study. Clinical symptoms, serum thyroxine, TRAb, thyroid ultrasound and orbital computed tomography were used for diagnosis. PBMCs were isolated from roughly 10 ml of fresh peripheral blood by Ficoll-Paque density gradient centrifugation. Total RNA was extracted using Trizol reagent, and RNA quality was checked on an Agilent 2100 Bioanalyzer.

What was sequenced was peripheral blood. The TCR originated in a man aged 25-40 years with Graves' ophthalmopathy. Donor details come from another sample of the same person, matched by shared clones. The chain was built from TRBV29-1 and TRBJ2-5, and TRBD2 aligns with 9 junction nucleotides. CDR3 loop: CSVVTSGRETQYF. The bases read TGCAGCGTTGTCACTAGCGGGCGGGAGACCCAGTACTTC.